This T cell receptor (beta chain) is from a study of early T cells in non-severe SARS-CoV-2 infection. The protocol attached unique molecular identifiers to individual cDNA molecules. TCRdb reanalysed the 5' RACE reads using MiXCR and keeps one entry per CDR3 protein. The sample consists of about 100,000 distinct CDR3 sequences, about 12% of them appearing once. The sequencing input was whole blood. This sequence was found in an adult who was a healthcare worker with PCR-confirmed SARS-CoV-2 infection or an uninfected control (not recorded which).

The CDR3 region is CSVVGLQGTSFYEQYF. The CDR3 DNA reads TGCAGCGTTGTCGGTCTACAAGGGACTAGTTTCTACGAGCAGTACTTC. The rearrangement links TRBV29-1 to TRBJ2-7; TRBD2 matches at 8 bases. With V trimmed by 4 bases and J by 3 bases, 14 bases remained unmatched. CDR1 is SQVTM, CDR2 ANQGSEA, per germline. The CDR3 totals 16 residues.